This T cell receptor (beta chain) was obtained from a study of human T cells and chemical hapten exposure. V lost 4 bases, J lost 2 bases, and 8 bases lay in between. CDR1 is SGHRS and CDR2 is YFSETQ in the germline V gene. This CDR3 is built from 13 residues. This clonotype was counted ten times or more. Sample time point: pre-sensitization, week 0. The treatment is: therapeutic diphenylcyclopropenone sensitization with weekly scalp DPC. Patients had alopecia, were aged 18 to 70, and were not pregnant. MiXCR was run by TCRdb on the RACE reads, yielding one entry per CDR3 protein. The sample records approximately 370,000 distinct CDR3 sequences, 5% to 6.5% being singletons.

The sample here was whole blood, taken in connection with sensitization to the hapten diphenylcyclopropenone (DPC). This sequence joins TRBV5-1 and TRBJ2-3; D is uncertain. The origin of this receptor is a woman aged 18-35 years with alopecia areata. Some clones in this sample may be carry-over from other donors' samples. This CDR3 is CASSAINTDTQYF. The CDR3 DNA reads TGCGCCAGCAGCGCCATCAACACAGATACGCAGTATTTT.